The 22 T cell receptor beta chains listed next were all sequenced from one sample in a study of beta chain features in type 1 diabetes. All of the isolated RNA was reverse transcribed, so expressed TCRB transcripts were sequenced. Some clones are missing from TCRdb's copy, which holds only in-frame ones; the method was immunoSEQ multiplex PCR. This table has about 350,000 clones, roughly a fifth appearing once. Sequenced: naive CD4+ T cells from blood. Every receptor here comes from a woman under 30 in good health.

This clone was seen only a few times. The chain joins TRBV18 to TRBJ1-4; 7 positions agree with TRBD1. Germline values: CDR1 KGHSH, CDR2 LQKENI. The CDR3 length is 15 residues. The V and J ends lost 3 bases and 8 bases, in that order; junction bases with no gene match: 9. The CDR3 region has the DNA TGTGCCAGCTCACCTTCCGAGGGACAGCGGGAAAAACTGTTTTTT. As protein: CASSPSEGQREKLFF.

The chain recombines TRBV29-1 with TRBJ2-5; D might be TRBD1 (6 bases). V was shortened by 4 bases and J by 4 bases, with 10 bases between the two germline ends. The CDR3 is made up of 12 amino acids. Germline CDR1 is SQVTM and CDR2 is ANQGSEA. The CDR3, as DNA: TGCAGCGTTGTATACAGGGCAGAGACCCAGTACTTC. Its translation: CSVVYRAETQYF.

In this sample, this clone turned up a few times. The V gene is TRBV7-9, the J gene TRBJ1-4, with a tentative D call TRBD1 (6 bases). Germline CDR1 SEHNR, CDR2 FQNEAQ (reference sequence). This CDR3 has 14 amino acids. The ends were cut back, 3 bases at V and 4 bases at J, with 9 bases in the middle. CDR3 sequence: CASSLGAGNEKLFF. The DNA of the CDR3 is TGTGCCAGCAGCTTGGGGGCGGGTAATGAAAAACTGTTTTTT. Full variable domain (rest looked up from reference TRBV7-9 and TRBJ1-4): DTGVSQNPRHKITKRGQNVTFRCDPISEHNRLYWYRQTLGQGPEFLTYFQNEAQLEKSRLLSDRFSAERPKGSFSTLEIQRTEQGDSAMYLCASSLGAGNEKLFFGSGTQLSVL.

This chain joins TRBV5-4 and TRBJ1-5, with 8 bases lining up with TRBD1. V lost 4 bases to trimming and J lost 3 bases; unmatched junction nucleotides: 6. In germline, CDR1 is SGHNT, CDR2 YYREEE (reference sequence). The CDR3 loop spans 15 amino acids. CDR3 protein: CASSLQDRDNQPQHF. The CDR3 coding sequence is TGTGCCAGCAGCCTCCAGGACAGGGACAATCAGCCCCAGCATTTT.

This clone was counted between two and nine times. The sample carries other DNA sequences with the same CDR3. This rearrangement joins TRBV5-1 to TRBJ1-5; D is undetermined. V was cut by 0 bases and J by 2 bases, with 6 bases left in between. The CDR3 contains 14 residues. Germline V gives CDR1 SGHRS, CDR2 YFSETQ. CDR3 coding DNA: TGCGCCAGCAGCTTGGATGGAGGCAATCAGCCCCAGCATTTT. Translation gives CASSLDGGNQPQHF. The full variable domain, completed using reference TRBV5-1 and TRBJ1-5, is KAGVTQTPRYLIKTRGQQVTLSCSPISGHRSVSWYQQTPGQGLQFLFEYFSETQRNKGNFPGRFSGRQFSNSRSEMNVSTLELGDSALYLCASSLDGGNQPQHFGDGTRLSIL.

This clone was seen a few times. This chain uses TRBV7-9 with TRBJ2-6; D gene ambiguous. With 1 base removed from V and 0 bases from J, the gap between germline ends came to 7 bases. CDR1 and CDR2 (germline): SEHNR, FQNEAQ (reference sequence). This CDR3 has 16 amino acids. The CDR3 reads CASSLVYYSGANVLTF. Here the CDR3 DNA reads TGTGCCAGCAGCTTAGTGTACTACTCTGGGGCCAACGTCCTGACTTTC.

The rearrangement joins TRBV7-2 to TRBJ2-5; 9 bases line up with TRBD2. Losses at the gene ends were 5 bases for V and 7 bases for J; bases not matched to a gene: 11. CDR3 length: 15 residues. Per germline, CDR1 SGHTA and CDR2 FQGNSA. CDR3 sequence: CASSPWERGVVTQYF. In nucleotides, the CDR3 is TGTGCCAGCAGCCCCTGGGAGCGGGGGGTTGTGACCCAGTACTTC.

With respect to this clone: This specimen includes other DNA sequences encoding the same CDR3. CDR3 protein: CASSLVSETQYF. CDR3 sequence (DNA): TGTGCCAGCAGCTTAGTTAGTGAGACCCAGTACTTC. The chain uses TRBV7-9 and TRBJ2-5; D ambiguous. The germline gives CDR1 SEHNR, CDR2 FQNEAQ (reference sequence). V was clipped by 1 base and J by 5 bases, with 5 bases between them. The CDR3 is 12 amino acids. Full variable domain (remainder filled in from reference TRBV7-9 and TRBJ2-5): DTGVSQNPRHKITKRGQNVTFRCDPISEHNRLYWYRQTLGQGPEFLTYFQNEAQLEKSRLLSDRFSAERPKGSFSTLEIQRTEQGDSAMYLCASSLVSETQYFGPGTRLLVL.

This clone was counted a few times. The rearrangement joins TRBV2 to TRBJ2-5; 7 bases line up with TRBD1. V dropped 8 bases and J dropped 7; count of bases not matched to a gene: 10. Germline V lookup: CDR1 SNHLY, CDR2 FYNNEI. The CDR3 totals 13 residues. The CDR3 sequence is CASSAGGRWTQYF. As DNA, the CDR3 is TGTGCCAGCTCCGCAGGGGGAAGATGGACCCAGTACTTC.

This clone was recorded a few times. The J gene is TRBJ2-1, the V gene TRBV11-1; D unresolved. Looked up from germline, CDR1 is SGHAT and CDR2 is FQDESV (reference sequence). The length of the CDR3 is 13 residues. Trimming shortened V by 4 bases and J by 5 bases, and 9 bases separated the two germline ends. CDR3 in DNA: TGTGCCAGCAGCTCCTCTTATAACAATGAGCAGTTCTTC. Translation gives CASSSSYNNEQFF.

The chain is built from TRBV28 and TRBJ2-7, with TRBD2 as a possible D gene (6 bases). The V gene lost 1 base and the J gene lost 2 bases, with 9 bases spanning the gap. The CDR3 covers 14 residues. Per germline, CDR1 MDHEN and CDR2 SYDVKM. CDR3 loop: CASSLSREAYEQYF. The CDR3 region has the DNA TGTGCCAGCAGTTTATCTAGGGAGGCCTACGAGCAGTACTTC.

V usage is TRBV6-6 and J usage is TRBJ1-1; tentatively, D is TRBD1 (6 bases). V lost 5 bases and J 6 bases, leaving 13 bases between the germline ends. Germline lookup yields CDR1 MNHNY and CDR2 SVGAGI (reference sequence). The CDR3 spans 13 residues. The CDR3: CASSTSGDAEAFF. The CDR3 DNA sequence: TGTGCCAGCAGTACCTCAGGGGACGCTGAAGCTTTCTTT.

The chain combines TRBV4-3 with TRBJ2-1; 7 nucleotides agree with TRBD1. There are 15 residues in the CDR3. With V trimmed by 0 bases and J by 2 bases, 1 base remained unmatched. The germline CDR1 and CDR2 sequences are LGHNA and YSLEER. CDR3 amino acids: CASSQDTGAYNEQFF. CDR3 in DNA: TGCGCCAGCAGCCAAGACACAGGGGCCTACAATGAGCAGTTCTTC.

This sequence joins TRBV4-2 and TRBJ1-4; D gene uncertain. The V end was cut by 1 base, the J end by 0 bases, with 9 bases between. This CDR3 is built from 16 residues. Germline V gene data show CDR1 as LGHNA and CDR2 as YNFKEQ. For the CDR3, the DNA is TGTGCCAGCAGCCAAGTGGCAGTTGCAACTAATGAAAAACTGTTTTTT. Translated: CASSQVAVATNEKLFF.

This clone was detected a few times. The chain joins TRBV7-9 to TRBJ1-5; 10 bases are shared with TRBD1. With 1 base clipped from V and 6 bases from J, the junction kept 3 bases outside the gene matches. CDR3 length equals 15 residues. From germline, CDR1 is SEHNR and CDR2 FQNEAQ (reference sequence). The chain's CDR3 is CASSLGTGGAQPQHF. CDR3 in DNA: TGTGCCAGCAGCTTAGGGACAGGGGGTGCTCAGCCCCAGCATTTT.

This clone was observed a few times. The V call is TRBV4-2, the J call TRBJ1-5, with D uncertain. CDR1 and CDR2 (germline): LGHNA, YNFKEQ. Trimming shortened V by 0 bases and J by 6 bases, and 12 bases separated the two germline ends. This CDR3 region has 15 residues. The CDR3 DNA reads TGTGCCAGCAGCCAAGATGGGCGGGCCCGTCAGCCCCAGCATTTT. It specifies CASSQDGRARQPQHF.

In its sample, this clone was seen a few times. The V gene is TRBV29-1, the J gene TRBJ1-1; unclear D gene. The germline CDR1 and CDR2 sequences are SQVTM and ANQGSEA. This CDR3 is 13 amino acids long. V lost 3 bases to trimming and J lost 1 base, with 9 bases between them. The CDR3 DNA reads as TGCAGCGTTGATAAATACAAGAACACTGAAGCTTTCTTT. Its protein product is CSVDKYKNTEAFF. The variable domain in full, completed from reference TRBV29-1 and TRBJ1-1, reads SAVISQKPSRDICQRGTSLTIQCQVDSQVTMMFWYRQQPGQSLTLIATANQGSEATYESGFVIDKFPISRPNLTFSTLTVSNMSPEDSSIYLCSVDKYKNTEAFFGQGTRLTVV.

The V call is TRBV4-1, the J call TRBJ2-3; 11 bases agree with TRBD2. Trimming took 1 base from V and 0 from J; bases not matched to a gene: 9. This CDR3 has 19 residues. Germline CDR1 is MGHRA and CDR2 is YSYEKL. This CDR3 reads CASSQATSGGPHSTDTQYF. CDR3 in DNA: TGCGCCAGCAGCCAAGCTACTAGCGGGGGACCCCACAGCACAGATACGCAGTATTTT.

This clone was detected a few times. The rearrangement joins TRBV6-1 to TRBJ2-1; D remains unclear. The V end was cut by 7 bases, the J end by 0 bases, with 13 bases between. This CDR3 has 15 residues. Per germline, CDR1 MNHNS and CDR2 SASEGT. This CDR3 reads CASTPRRSSYNEQFF. As DNA, the CDR3 is TGTGCCAGCACCCCCCGCCGGAGCTCCTACAATGAGCAGTTCTTC.

This chain uses TRBV5-1 with TRBJ2-5; D is ambiguous. From germline, CDR1 is SGHRS and CDR2 YFSETQ. The CDR3 is 14 amino acids. Trimming took 4 bases from V and 4 from J, leaving 14 bases between them. The CDR3 reads CASSPTTLGETQYF. DNA for the CDR3: TGCGCCAGCAGCCCTACGACTCTGGGAGAGACCCAGTACTTC.

This clone occurred a few times. The chain joins TRBV11-2 to TRBJ2-1; D is unclear. Germline values: CDR1 SGHAT, CDR2 FQNNGV. Deletions cut 1 base from V and 4 bases from J, with 11 bases between. The CDR3 totals 15 residues. The DNA of the CDR3 is TGTGCCAGCAGCTTAGTAGTTCCCTCTTACAATGAGCAGTTCTTC. Residues: CASSLVVPSYNEQFF.

This clone has more than one count but fewer than ten. V usage is TRBV30 and J usage is TRBJ1-1; 7 nucleotides match TRBD1. In germline, CDR1 is GTSNPN, CDR2 SVGIG (reference sequence). CDR3 size: 14 residues. V lost 4 bases to trimming and J lost 6 bases; unmatched junction nucleotides: 11. CDR3 bases: TGTGCCTGGAACTCTGAGACAGGGTGGTCTGAAGCTTTCTTT. It yields the protein CAWNSETGWSEAFF.